The sequence of this T cell receptor beta chain was determined in a study of blood T cell repertoires in COVID-19 (dated by TCRdb to about 2020). Some background on the complete study: Collaborator samples came from the United States, Italy and Spain and covered acute and convalescent phases of COVID-19. The dataset comprised deeply sampled blood TCRbeta repertoires from subjects exposed to, actively infected with, or recovered from COVID-19. The repertoires were made available in a free public database intended to serve as a resource for research on the immune response to SARS-CoV-2. HLA class I and class II types, where available, came from metadata supplied by the sample provider rather than from assay-based typing. A de-identified subject ID, COVID-19 status, age in years and sex were almost always included in the sample metadata. The prospective study material was composed of cDNA or gDNA derived from T cells, B-cell-depleted T cells, or PBMCs. The samples were drawn from the first 160 participants of the ongoing ImmuneRACE study and from roughly 1,300 subjects provided by 6 global collaborators. Broader findings and caveats from the paper: How much clinical and demographic metadata was included differed by source and by participant, and the metadata was provided uncurated.

On this clone itself: The target of this receptor is not known. No much larger clone exists at a distance of one base, and base qualities are not known.

In Seattle, one collaborating source enrolled patients while the infection was active and tracked those patients longitudinally over the course of disease. Each collaborating institution followed its own protocols to collect whole blood in K2EDTA tubes. For TCRbeta analysis, collaborators shipped samples as frozen whole blood, isolated PBMCs, or DNA extracted from either of those sample types. TCRbeta CDR3 regions were amplified from genomic DNA using the immunoSEQ Assay, a bias-controlled multiplex PCR. The paper's processing steps were these. Within the assay, amplification of reference gene primers was used to estimate how many nucleated cells each sample contained. To quantify the absolute abundance of each unique TCRbeta CDR3 rearrangement, sequence reads were collapsed and filtered. For each sample, productive Simpson clonality was calculated by taking the square root of Simpson's diversity index across productive rearrangements. The clones in this table, taken by TCRdb from immuneACCESS, are in-frame only. Not every clone is retained; where verified, under half of the shortfall comes from an unresolved V gene, and the cause of the rest is unknown. V, J and clone size were drawn from that table, and D and trimming were deduced from the DNA. The sample yields 60,000 to 90,000 clones; around 83% were counted once. In total, the top ten clones hold approximately 10% of the sample.

The germline V gene encodes CDR1 LNHDA and CDR2 SQIVND (reference sequence). The junction shows trimming of 8 bases on V and 7 bases on J, and the gene matches do not reach 10 bases of it. The CDR3 runs 15 residues from the cysteine to the phenylalanine. Of all the DNA, just the CDR3 is kept, 45 bases in frame from base 1. The receptor was isolated from a man between 60 and 70 years old with COVID-19, enrolled during active disease. Material: peripheral blood. The chain joins TRBV19 to TRBJ2-2; 10 junctional bases match TRBD1. CDR3 protein: CASQTPGTGVGELFF. The DNA sequence reads TGTGCCAGTCAGACCCCCGGGACAGGGGTCGGGGAGCTGTTTTTT.